This T cell receptor (beta chain) was identified in a study of beta chain features in type 1 diabetes. Study conclusions and caveats: TCRB CDR3 length was moderately but significantly reduced in all four CD4+ subsets of Type 1 diabetes patients.

As every portion of the isolated RNA was reverse transcribed, the sequencing read expressed TCRB transcripts. Repertoires were generated with immunoSEQ multiplex PCR, while TCRdb's copy carries only in-frame clones and drops some. Of roughly 230,000 clones in the sample, roughly 10% were seen once. The CDR3 has 15 amino acids. The germline CDR1 and CDR2 sequences are SEHNR and FQNEAQ (reference sequence). Points on this clone: The antigen is not known.

This chain joins TRBV7-9 and TRBJ2-5; D might be TRBD2 (6 bases). The J call is doubtful: the DNA matches TRBJ2-7 better. Material for sequencing was naive CD4+ T cells from blood. This receptor was obtained from a man aged 25 to 45 with type 1 diabetes. CDR3 protein: CASSSAGLSLYEQYF. CDR3 DNA sequence: TGTGCCAGCAGCTCGGCGGGGTTGTCACTCTACGAGCAGTACTTC.